Below, 2 T cell receptor beta chains from the same sample are listed, as sequenced in a study of cytotoxic CD8 clonotypes in ibrutinib-treated CLL. The table came from immunoSEQ multiplex PCR; TCRdb's copy has only in-frame clones and leaves some out. The repertoire holds some 200,000 clones, with around 72% as singletons. The specimen was PBMCs, collected after 24 months of ibrutinib treatment. The origin of the receptors is a human donor with chronic lymphocytic leukemia.

The chain combines TRBV25-1 with TRBJ2-7, with 10 bases matching TRBD2. This CDR3 has 17 residues. After removal of 1 base from V and 3 bases from J, the junction contained 9 bases not matched to a gene. The germline V gene encodes CDR1 MGHDK and CDR2 SYGVNS. The CDR3, as DNA: TGTGCCAGCAGTGAATTTTTCCCGCAGCGGGAGGGCTACGAGCAGTACTTC. It codes for CASSEFFPQREGYEQYF.

The gene calls are TRBV15 and TRBJ1-2; D uncertain. CDR3 length equals 15 residues. Germline assignment: CDR1 LNHNV and CDR2 YYDKDF (reference sequence). V was trimmed by 0 bases and J by 3 bases, leaving 11 bases between them. The CDR3 sequence is CATSRDLSRDYGYTF. CDR3 sequence (DNA): TGTGCCACCAGCAGAGATCTTTCCCGAGACTATGGCTACACCTTC.